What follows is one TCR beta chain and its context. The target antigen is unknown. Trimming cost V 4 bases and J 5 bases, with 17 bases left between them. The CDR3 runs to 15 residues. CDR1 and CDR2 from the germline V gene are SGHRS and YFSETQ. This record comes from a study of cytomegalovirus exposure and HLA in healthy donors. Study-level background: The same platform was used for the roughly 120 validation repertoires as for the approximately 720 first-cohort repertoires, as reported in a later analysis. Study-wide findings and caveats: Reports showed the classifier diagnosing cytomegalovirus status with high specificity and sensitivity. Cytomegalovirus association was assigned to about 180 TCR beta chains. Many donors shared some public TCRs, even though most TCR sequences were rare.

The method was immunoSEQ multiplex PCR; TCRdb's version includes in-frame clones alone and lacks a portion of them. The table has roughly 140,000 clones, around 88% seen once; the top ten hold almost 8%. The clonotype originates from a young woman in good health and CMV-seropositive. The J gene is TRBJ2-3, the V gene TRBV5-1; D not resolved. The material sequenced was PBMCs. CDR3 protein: CASSPPRLGGDTQYF. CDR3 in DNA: TGCGCCAGCAGCCCCCCCCGCCTCGGCGGAGATACGCAGTATTTT.